The rows below give T cell receptor beta chains drawn from one sample of a study of cytomegalovirus exposure and HLA in healthy donors. Here immunoSEQ multiplex PCR was the method, and the copy in TCRdb shows in-frame clones only, minus some. The sample lists about 83,000 clones; under 80% were seen once. The sequenced material came from PBMCs. Every receptor here comes from a man aged 55 to 70 in good health and CMV-seronegative. CDR3s include the opening cysteine and the closing phenylalanine or tryptophan. A D gene is named only where the DNA matches it firmly. Clone size appears in some rows only: once, few, many, or a class for an expanded clone.

clone_size,v_call,j_call,d_call,cdr3_nt,cdr3_aa
once,TRBV30,TRBJ1-2,TRBD1,TGTGCCTGGGGACAGGGTTCTGGCTACACCTTC,CAWGQGSGYTF
once,TRBV18,TRBJ1-4,-,TGTGCCAGCTCAGGAGGGACGGCGGCTAATGAAAAACTGTTTTTT,CASSGGTAANEKLFF
few,TRBV6-5,TRBJ2-7,TRBD2,TGTGCCAGCAGTTACATCGCGGGGGAGGAGTACGAGCAGTACTTC,CASSYIAGEEYEQYF
-,TRBV19,TRBJ2-3,-,TGTGCCAGTAGTATTGGTAATAACGGAGATACGCAGTATTTT,CASSIGNNGDTQYF
-,TRBV11-2,TRBJ2-7,-,TGTGCCAGCAGCACAGGTGGGGGGGCGCGGGAGCAGTACTTC,CASSTGGGAREQYF
-,TRBV28,TRBJ1-2,-,TGTGCCAGCAGTTCCGGACTAGGCCGGAGGAACTATGGCTACACCTTC,CASSSGLGRRNYGYTF
-,TRBV5-4,TRBJ1-6,-,TGTGCCAGCAGTAAGAGCTCCTATAATTCACCCCTCCACTTT,CASSKSSYNSPLHF
few,TRBV2,TRBJ2-1,-,TGTGCCAGCAGCCCCGAAGGGGGGGCAGGGAATGAGCAGTTCTTC,CASSPEGGAGNEQFF
-,TRBV20-1,TRBJ1-1,-,TGCAGTGCCCATAAAGGGGTGGAGGCTTTCTTT,CSAHKGVEAFF
-,TRBV5-1,TRBJ1-1,-,TGCGCCAGCAGCTTGGGAGTGGTAATGAACACTGAAGCTTTCTTT,CASSLGVVMNTEAFF
-,TRBV2,TRBJ1-5,TRBD1,TGTGCCAGCAGGCCGGACAGGGGGGTTGGCAATCAGCCCCAGCATTTT,CASRPDRGVGNQPQHF
few,TRBV5-1,TRBJ1-6,TRBD1,TGCGCCAGCAGCTTGGCTGTGGACAGGGAAAGATCACCCCTCCACTTT,CASSLAVDRERSPLHF
few,TRBV5-1,TRBJ1-1,-,TGCGCCAGCAGCTTGACCCAAACAACGGGAAACACTGAAGCTTTCTTT,CASSLTQTTGNTEAFF
few,TRBV4-1,TRBJ2-7,TRBD1,TGCGCCAGCAGCTATCGGGACAGGGGGACCTACGAGCAGTACTTC,CASSYRDRGTYEQYF
-,TRBV27,TRBJ2-7,TRBD1,TGTGCCAGCAGTTACCCGGGCAGGGGGCGGTACGAGCAGTACTTC,CASSYPGRGRYEQYF
-,TRBV9,TRBJ1-3,TRBD1,TGTGCCAGCAGCGAGGAAGACAGGGTCGTTGGAAACACCATATATTTT,CASSEEDRVVGNTIYF
-,TRBV2,TRBJ2-6,-,TGTGCCAGCACGGGGGACCTGCGGTCTGGGGCCAACGTCCTGACTTTC,CASTGDLRSGANVLTF
-,TRBV6-4,TRBJ2-4,TRBD2,TGTGCCAGCAGCTACGAGGGCAGCGGGGGGCCCGGGGCCAAAAACATTCAGTACTTC,CASSYEGSGGPGAKNIQYF
-,TRBV29-1,TRBJ2-3,-,TGCAGCGCCTGGGGGGAGAGCACAGATACGCAGTATTTT,CSAWGESTDTQYF
-,TRBV5-1,TRBJ2-2,-,TGCGCCAGCAGCTTGACGGGCGGGGCGAACACCGGGGAGCTGTTTTTT,CASSLTGGANTGELFF
-,TRBV7-9,TRBJ1-6,-,TGTGCCAGCAGCTCAACAGGGTTTGGTTCACCCCTCCACTTT,CASSSTGFGSPLHF
-,TRBV7-7,TRBJ2-7,TRBD1,TGTGCCAGCAGCTTAGGGGGACAGGGTTACGAGCAGTACTTC,CASSLGGQGYEQYF
-,TRBV2,TRBJ1-1,-,TGTGCCAGCAGTGACCCCCCGGGGGGGGGCTCGGTGAGCACTGAAGCTTTCTTT,CASSDPPGGGSVSTEAFF
-,TRBV10-3,TRBJ2-4,TRBD2,TGTGCCATCAGTGACGGTAGCGGGGGGGCAAGCATTCAGTACTTC,CAISDGSGGASIQYF
once,TRBV9,TRBJ2-7,TRBD1,TGTGCCAGCAGCGTCAACGGACAGGGGGTAGGCGAGCAGTACTTC,CASSVNGQGVGEQYF
-,TRBV13,TRBJ2-7,-,TGTGCCAGCAGCCCCGGACTTGGAACCTACGAGCAGTACTTC,CASSPGLGTYEQYF
-,TRBV19,TRBJ2-7,TRBD1,TGTGCCAGTAGCCGGACAGGGGAAGTTCACGAGCAGTACTTC,CASSRTGEVHEQYF
-,TRBV5-5,TRBJ1-1,-,TGTGCCAGCACGATAGAGGGGGAACGGGAAGCTTTCTTT,CASTIEGEREAFF
-,TRBV19,TRBJ2-5,TRBD2,TGTGCCAGTAGCCCGAGGGGAGGGGACCGATTTGAGACCCAGTACTTC,CASSPRGGDRFETQYF
-,TRBV7-9,TRBJ1-2,-,TGTGCCGGGAGGGCGGACACAAACTATGGCTACACCTTC,CAGRADTNYGYTF
few,TRBV7-3,TRBJ2-7,TRBD2,TGTGCCAGCGGAATCGGGACTAGCGACGAGCAGTACTTC,CASGIGTSDEQYF
once,TRBV19,TRBJ1-2,TRBD1,TGTGCCAGTACCGCGACAGGGGGCATCGGTGGCTACACCTTC,CASTATGGIGGYTF
-,TRBV29-1,TRBJ2-7,TRBD1,TGCAGCGTTGGGGGACAGGCAAAGTACGAGCAGTACTTC,CSVGGQAKYEQYF
many,TRBV5-1,TRBJ1-4,-,TGCGCCAGCAGCTCGTGGGGGCTATCGAGAGGTGAAAAACTGTTTTTT,CASSSWGLSRGEKLFF
few,TRBV5-6,TRBJ1-3,-,TGTGCCAGCAGCTTGACAGGGCTAGACACCATATATTTT,CASSLTGLDTIYF
-,TRBV29-1,TRBJ1-2,-,TGCAGCGTCTCGGGGGATCCTAACTATGGCTACACCTTC,CSVSGDPNYGYTF
-,TRBV6-6,TRBJ2-3,TRBD2,TGTGCCAGCAGTCCCCCGGGAGCGGGGGCCACAGATACGCAGTATTTT,CASSPPGAGATDTQYF
-,TRBV4-1,TRBJ1-3,-,TGCGCCAGCAGCCAAGATAACAGGGCAGCTGGAAACACCATATATTTT,CASSQDNRAAGNTIYF
-,TRBV7-9,TRBJ1-2,-,TGTGCCAGCAGCTTATCCCCCGCGGACTATGGCTACACCTTC,CASSLSPADYGYTF
-,TRBV9,TRBJ2-1,TRBD1,TGTGCCAGCAGCGTAGAGAGGGGACAGGGCTTGAATGAGCAGTTCTTC,CASSVERGQGLNEQFF
-,TRBV5-1,TRBJ2-2,TRBD1,TGCGCCAGCAGCTTACCAGGGGGTGGCACCGGGGAGCTGTTTTTT,CASSLPGGGTGELFF
once,TRBV7-9,TRBJ1-1,TRBD1,TGTTCCAGCAGCACCAGGACAGGGTCGAACACTGAAGCTTTCTTT,CSSSTRTGSNTEAFF
-,TRBV6-1,TRBJ1-5,-,TGTGCCAGCCGACAGGACGGCAATCAGCCCCAGCATTTT,CASRQDGNQPQHF
-,TRBV7-3,TRBJ2-3,TRBD2,TGTGCCAGCAGCTCCGGACTAGCGACAGATACGCAGTATTTT,CASSSGLATDTQYF
-,TRBV25-1,TRBJ2-7,TRBD2,TGTGCCAGCAGTGGGTCCCTTGTGGTAGCGGGGGACGAGCAGTACTTC,CASSGSLVVAGDEQYF
few,TRBV4-1,TRBJ1-4,TRBD1,TGCGCCAGCAGCCAAGGGGGGACAGGGGTTGAAAAACTGTTTTTT,CASSQGGTGVEKLFF
-,TRBV5-1,TRBJ1-6,-,TGCGCCAGCAGCTTGATGCCTAGCGATAATTCACCCCTCCACTTT,CASSLMPSDNSPLHF
-,TRBV6-1,TRBJ1-2,TRBD1,TGTGCCAGCAGTGAAGCGATACAGGGGAAATACACCTTC,CASSEAIQGKYTF
once,TRBV5-1,TRBJ2-7,-,TGCGCCAGCACCGTCGGGGGTGGGTACGAGCAGTACTTC,CASTVGGGYEQYF
-,TRBV7-9,TRBJ2-7,-,TGTGCCAGCACCGTTACAGAGAGGGCCTACGAGCAGTACTTC,CASTVTERAYEQYF
few,TRBV2,TRBJ1-3,-,TGTGCCAGCAGAGGACAGTTCCCTGGAAACACCATATATTTT,CASRGQFPGNTIYF
-,TRBV18,TRBJ2-5,-,TGTGCCAGCTCACCACGCGACACCCGGGGGGAGACCCAGTACTTC,CASSPRDTRGETQYF
once,TRBV27,TRBJ1-5,TRBD1,TGTGCCAGCAGCATACAGGGGAGTCAGCCCCAGCATTTT,CASSIQGSQPQHF
few,TRBV6-1,TRBJ1-3,-,TGTGCCAGCAGTGATTCGGGTTTTGGAAACACCATATATTTT,CASSDSGFGNTIYF
-,TRBV30,TRBJ2-1,-,TGTGCCTGGAGTGACACCTACAATGAGCAGTTCTTC,CAWSDTYNEQFF
-,TRBV2,TRBJ2-7,-,TGTGCCAGCAGTCAGGGTTTGTTGGACTACGAGCAGTACTTC,CASSQGLLDYEQYF
-,TRBV15,TRBJ2-1,TRBD1,TGTGCCACCAGCAGCGACGGACAGGTCCACAATGAGCAGTTCTTC,CATSSDGQVHNEQFF
-,TRBV19,TRBJ1-1,TRBD1,TGTGCCAGTAGTCCAGGGGGGAACACTGAAGCTTTCTTT,CASSPGGNTEAFF
-,TRBV2,TRBJ2-4,TRBD1,TGTGCCAGCCACCGGGACAGGGGGAGCGAAAACATTCAGTACTTC,CASHRDRGSENIQYF